This entry lists 19 T cell receptor beta chains sequenced from one sample in a study of shared clonotypes between healthy human individuals. Some clones are missing from TCRdb's copy, which holds only in-frame ones; the method was immunoSEQ multiplex PCR. The sample records 2 million to 2.5 million clones, about 90% being singletons. The sample was naive CD4+ T cells from PBMCs. As for subset: CD45RA+ positively selected. These receptors were collected from a young man in good health. Some clones in this sample may be carry-over from other donors' samples.

This clone was observed a few times. Additional DNA sequences in this sample encode the identical CDR3. The chain employs TRBV28 and TRBJ1-2; D unresolved. V was shortened by 4 bases and J by 1 base, with 4 bases between the two germline ends. The germline gives CDR1 MDHEN, CDR2 SYDVKM. The CDR3 runs 12 residues. For the CDR3, the DNA is TGTGCCAGCAGTTGGGGTAACTATGGCTACACCTTC. Residues: CASSWGNYGYTF.

This chain links TRBV28 with TRBJ2-7; D may be TRBD1 (5 bases). CDR1 is MDHEN and CDR2 is SYDVKM in the germline V gene. The CDR3 contains 13 residues. Trimming took 2 bases from V and 7 from J, leaving 12 bases between them. The DNA for the CDR3 is TGTGCCAGCAGTTTAACGCAGGGTCGGGAGCAGTACTTC. Translated, it gives CASSLTQGREQYF.

This chain joins TRBV7-3 and TRBJ2-4, with 9 bases fitting TRBD1. The CDR3 covers 18 residues. V lost 0 bases and J lost 2; bases outside the gene matches: 8. Germline lookup yields CDR1 SGHTA and CDR2 FQGTGA. Here the CDR3 DNA reads TGTGCCAGCAGCTTAACCTCGGGGGACAGGGATCCCAAAAACATTCAGTACTTC. Its protein product is CASSLTSGDRDPKNIQYF.

In this sample, this clone turned up once. J is TRBJ1-2 and V is TRBV11-3; a weak D match, TRBD1 (5 bases). Trimming cost V 0 bases and J 6 bases, with 14 bases left between them. This CDR3 comprises 15 residues. Germline V gene data show CDR1 as SGHNT and CDR2 as YENEEA. The CDR3 is CASSLDERGPHGYTF. In DNA, the CDR3 is TGTGCCAGCAGCTTAGATGAGAGGGGACCCCATGGCTACACCTTC.

The rearrangement links TRBV5-1 to TRBJ2-7; 7 bases fit TRBD1. This CDR3 is built from 14 residues. J lost 6 bases, V lost 3 bases, and 9 bases had no gene match. The germline CDR1 and CDR2 sequences are SGHRS and YFSETQ. The CDR3, as DNA: TGCGCCAGCAGCTACGGACAGGCTGCCTCCGAGCAGTACTTC. It translates to CASSYGQAASEQYF.

This chain connects TRBV5-1 to TRBJ2-4; 11 bases are shared with TRBD2. Trimming at V came to 4 bases and at J to 1 base, leaving 4 bases not matched to a gene. Germline V gene sequence: CDR1 SGHRS, CDR2 YFSETQ. The CDR3 is 16 residues long. The CDR3 nucleotides are TGCGCCAGCAGCCAGTGGACTAGCGGGGCCAAAAACATTCAGTACTTC. Protein product: CASSQWTSGAKNIQYF.

This chain uses TRBV10-3 with TRBJ2-5; 12 bases are a match to TRBD2. The V gene's germline CDR1 is ENHRY and CDR2 SYGVKD. This CDR3 has 15 residues. V was clipped by 4 bases and J by 4 bases; unmatched bases: 4. The CDR3 loop reads CAISGLAGDPETQYF. CDR3 nucleotide sequence: TGTGCCATCAGTGGACTAGCGGGAGATCCAGAGACCCAGTACTTC.

The genes are TRBV6-5 and TRBJ2-7; TRBD1 or TRBD2 may be the D gene (6 bases each). The germline V and J ends were trimmed by 1 base and 2 bases, with 12 bases remaining between them. In germline, CDR1 is MNHEY, CDR2 SVGAGI. The CDR3 runs 15 residues. CDR3 coding DNA: TGTGCCAGCAGTTACTGGCCAGGGGAGGCCTACGAGCAGTACTTC. Amino acids: CASSYWPGEAYEQYF.

V is TRBV16 and J is TRBJ2-3; D unresolved. V dropped 4 bases and J dropped 1 base, with 6 bases sitting between them. The CDR3 totals 13 residues. Germline CDR1 is KGHSY and CDR2 is FQNENV. The CDR3 DNA reads TGTGCCAGCAGCCGCCGAGGCACAGATACGCAGTATTTT. It is translated as CASSRRGTDTQYF.

V usage is TRBV7-2 and J usage is TRBJ2-1; D call uncertain. The germline gives CDR1 SGHTA, CDR2 FQGNSA. The CDR3 has 15 residues. V was cut by 2 bases and J by 8 bases, with 16 bases left in between. As DNA, the CDR3 is TGTGCCAGCAGCTTACTTTCGAATGTTGCTCATGAGCAGTTCTTC. Protein product: CASSLLSNVAHEQFF.

As regards this clone: At the DNA level, this CDR3 is encoded by other sequences in the same sample as well. The chain links TRBV6-1 to TRBJ1-1; 8 bases map to TRBD1. From germline, CDR1 is MNHNS and CDR2 SASEGT. The CDR3 has 13 residues. The V segment lost 4 bases and the J segment 4 bases; nucleotides outside the gene matches: 2. CDR3 protein: CASSGTGGTEAFF. The CDR3 region has the DNA TGTGCCAGCAGTGGTACAGGGGGCACTGAAGCTTTCTTT.

The chain employs TRBV4-2 and TRBJ1-3, with D unresolved. The CDR3 runs 15 residues. Per germline, CDR1 LGHNA and CDR2 YNFKEQ. Trimming cost V 4 bases and J 0 bases, with 10 bases left between them. CDR3 loop: CASSPEGNSGNTIYF. The CDR3 DNA follows: TGTGCCAGCAGCCCCGAGGGCAACTCTGGAAACACCATATATTTT.

This clone appeared a single time. The chain uses TRBV21-1 and TRBJ1-1. TRBV21-1 is a pseudogene locus. The CDR3 sequence is 15 residues long. This CDR3 is CASSKAGFPDTEAFF. DNA for the CDR3: TGTGCCAGCAGCAAAGCGGGTTTTCCGGACACTGAAGCTTTCTTT.

The chain has TRBV19 and TRBJ1-5, with unresolved D. This CDR3 has 16 amino acids. Deletions cut 6 bases from V and 0 bases from J, with 15 bases between. The germline V gene has CDR1 LNHDA and CDR2 SQIVND (reference sequence). CDR3 sequence reads: CASRGRAEYSNQPQHF. Written as DNA, the CDR3 is TGTGCCAGTAGGGGTCGGGCCGAATATAGCAATCAGCCCCAGCATTTT. The full variable domain, with the rest looked up from reference TRBV19 and TRBJ1-5, is DGGITQSPKYLFRKEGQNVTLSCEQNLNHDAMYWYRQDPGQGLRLIYYSQIVNDFQKGDIAEGYSVSREKKESFPLTVTSAQKNPTAFYLCASRGRAEYSNQPQHFGDGTRLSIL.

The V call is TRBV18, the J call TRBJ2-2; 9 bases line up with TRBD1. CDR3 length: 15 amino acids. Germline V CDR1 and CDR2: KGHSH, LQKENI. V lost 3 bases to trimming and J lost 8 bases; unmatched junction nucleotides: 7. The CDR3 bases are TGTGCCAGCTCACCCCCCGACAGGGGGTCAGGGGAGCTGTTTTTT. It specifies CASSPPDRGSGELFF. The variable domain in full, with the rest retrieved from reference TRBV18 and TRBJ2-2, is NAGVMQNPRHLVRRRGQEARLRCSPMKGHSHVYWYRQLPEEGLKFMVYLQKENIIDESGMPKERFSAEFPKEGPSILRIQQVVRGDSAAYFCASSPPDRGSGELFFGEGSRLTVL.

This clone was counted a single time. This chain uses TRBV7-2 with TRBJ1-1; D call uncertain. Trimming removed 0 bases at V and 2 bases at J, with 10 bases between. Per the germline V gene, CDR1 is SGHTA and CDR2 is FQGNSA. The CDR3 sequence is 15 residues long. CDR3 in DNA: TGTGCCAGCAGCTTAGCAGTGACTGAAAACACTGAAGCTTTCTTT. Translation: CASSLAVTENTEAFF.

A word on this clone: This sample includes further DNA sequences coding for the same CDR3. The chain joins TRBV19 to TRBJ2-2, with TRBD1 identical over 9 bases. V was clipped by 4 bases and J by 3 bases; unmatched bases: 0. The CDR3 sequence is 14 residues long. Germline V gene sequence: CDR1 LNHDA, CDR2 SQIVND (reference sequence). The CDR3 reads CASSRTGDTGELFF. The CDR3 DNA follows: TGTGCCAGTAGTAGGACAGGGGACACCGGGGAGCTGTTTTTT.

This rearrangement joins TRBV28 to TRBJ2-2; a possible D gene is TRBD2 (5 bases). This CDR3 spans 19 amino acids. V shed 5 bases and J shed 1 base, with 23 bases lying between them. The germline CDR1 and CDR2 sequences are MDHEN and SYDVKM. The CDR3 sequence: CASSPWGVGTTKNTGELFF. CDR3 DNA: TGTGCCAGCAGTCCATGGGGAGTTGGCACCACGAAGAACACCGGGGAGCTGTTTTTT.

The chain uses TRBV4-2 and TRBJ1-4; 12 bases line up with TRBD1. V was pared by 1 base and J by 13 bases, with 7 bases of the junction left unmatched. The CDR3 runs to 15 residues. Germline assignment: CDR1 LGHNA and CDR2 YNFKEQ. The CDR3 here is CASSQVGTGGDGLFF. The DNA for the CDR3 is TGTGCCAGCAGCCAAGTCGGGACAGGGGGCGATGGACTGTTTTTT.